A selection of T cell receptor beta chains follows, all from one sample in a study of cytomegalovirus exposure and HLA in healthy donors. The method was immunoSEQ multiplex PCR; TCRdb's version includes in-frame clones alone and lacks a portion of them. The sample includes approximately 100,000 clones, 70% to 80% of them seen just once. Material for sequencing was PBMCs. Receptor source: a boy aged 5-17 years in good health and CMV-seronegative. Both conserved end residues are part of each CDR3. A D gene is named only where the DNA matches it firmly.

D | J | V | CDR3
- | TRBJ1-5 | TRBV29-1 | CSVWRGGDQPQHF
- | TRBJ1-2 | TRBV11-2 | CASSLVGTPASGYTF
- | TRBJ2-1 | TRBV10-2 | CASSEFRLLGVNEQFF
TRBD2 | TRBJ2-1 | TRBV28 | CASRPSGGPRNEQFF
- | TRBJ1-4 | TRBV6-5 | CASRRGSGNEKLFF
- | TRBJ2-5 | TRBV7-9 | CATKRGAGETQYF
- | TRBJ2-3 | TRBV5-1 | CASSLDSPLDTQYF
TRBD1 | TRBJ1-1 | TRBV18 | CASSPRDRINSFF
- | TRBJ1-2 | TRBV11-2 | CASSPLHGYTF
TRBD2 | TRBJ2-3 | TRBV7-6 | CASSSGAGGPIDTQYF
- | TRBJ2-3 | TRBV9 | CASSVASTDTQYF
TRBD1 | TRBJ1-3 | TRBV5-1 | CASSRGQNPKSNTIYF
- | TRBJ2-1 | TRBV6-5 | CASRQGNEQFF
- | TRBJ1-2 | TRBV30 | CAEGANYGYTF
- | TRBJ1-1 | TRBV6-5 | CASSYSATGIAEAFF
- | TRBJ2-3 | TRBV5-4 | CASSFPGDTDTQYF
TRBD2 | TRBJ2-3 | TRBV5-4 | CASGWGSGRSDTQYF
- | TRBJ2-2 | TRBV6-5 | CASRTDGMNTGELFF
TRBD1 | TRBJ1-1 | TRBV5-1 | CASSLAGTGRVAEAFF
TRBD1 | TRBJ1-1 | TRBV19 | CASSPSDRGEAFF
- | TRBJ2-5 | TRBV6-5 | CASSYSHAGGETQYF
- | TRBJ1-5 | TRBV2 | CASSETGGRNQPQHF
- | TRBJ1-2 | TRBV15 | CATSINMGGWGTNYGYTF
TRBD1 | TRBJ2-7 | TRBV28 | CASRETGLGYEQYF
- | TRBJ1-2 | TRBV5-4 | CASSLSGGFKGSYTF